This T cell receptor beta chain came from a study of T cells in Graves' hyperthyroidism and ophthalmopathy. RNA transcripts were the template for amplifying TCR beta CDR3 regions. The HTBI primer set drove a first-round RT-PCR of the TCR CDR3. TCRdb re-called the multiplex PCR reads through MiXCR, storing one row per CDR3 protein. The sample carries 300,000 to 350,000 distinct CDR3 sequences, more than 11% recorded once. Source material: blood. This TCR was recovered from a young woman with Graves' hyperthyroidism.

This CDR3 is CASSLAPAGGTYGYTF. Here the CDR3 DNA reads TGTGCCAGCAGCTTGGCCCCCGCAGGGGGCACCTATGGCTACACCTTC. J is TRBJ1-2 and V is TRBV5-4; 8 bases match TRBD1. Germline V CDR1 and CDR2: SGHNT, YYREEE (reference sequence). The CDR3 covers 16 residues. The junction had 8 bases not matched to a gene; V was cut back by 0 bases and J by 4 bases.